Listed below are T cell receptor beta chains from one sample, sequenced in a study of blood T cell repertoires in COVID-19. Repertoires were generated with immunoSEQ multiplex PCR, while TCRdb's copy carries only in-frame clones and drops some. The data contain 200,000 to 250,000 clones, roughly 75% of them singletons. Sequenced material: peripheral blood. All receptors derive from a woman in her seventies with acute or convalescent COVID-19. Both conserved end residues are trimmed from each CDR3. Clone size is given for some rows only: seen once, a few or many times, or a class if the clone is expanded.

size	J	V	CDR3
once	TRBJ1-2	TRBV5-6	ASSSGGNYGYT
.	TRBJ2-1	TRBV30	AWSVGGKQF
.	TRBJ2-3	TRBV5-8	ASSARTSGSSDTQY
.	TRBJ2-2	TRBV10-3	AISVDRVTGELF
.	TRBJ1-1	TRBV3-1/TRBV3-2	ASSRRSGSDAF
once	TRBJ1-5	TRBV30	AWRGSLSNQPQH
.	TRBJ1-2	TRBV4-2	ASSQVTGAGGYT
.	TRBJ1-2	TRBV9	ASSADRGDYGYT
.	TRBJ2-1	TRBV20-1	SASTGLRVYNEQF
.	TRBJ1-3	TRBV28	ASSLESGNTIY
.	TRBJ1-1	TRBV5-1	ASSLVADTEAF
.	TRBJ1-3	TRBV6-5	ASRVTGSSGNTIY
.	TRBJ1-2	TRBV28	ASSLTGGAEGYT
.	TRBJ2-7	TRBV9	ASSPSAGRASGEQY
.	TRBJ1-1	TRBV21-1	ASSNEYSEAF
.	TRBJ2-1	TRBV4-2	ASSQYPLAREGLYNEQF
.	TRBJ2-3	TRBV10-2	ASSEGRGIDTQY
.	TRBJ2-7	TRBV2	ASSSSSGRASEQY
.	TRBJ2-5	TRBV7-3	ASSLTPGETQY
.	TRBJ2-1	TRBV5-1	ASSLETEQF
.	TRBJ2-7	TRBV10-3	AISESPSGSGYEQY
.	TRBJ2-3	TRBV5-4	ASSSVAGGTDTQY
few	TRBJ1-1	TRBV3-1/TRBV3-2	ASSHLGQGRTEAF
.	TRBJ1-4	TRBV6-5	ASSPTEMNEKLF
few	TRBJ2-1	TRBV18	ASSPLAGVNNEQF
.	TRBJ2-7	TRBV28	ASSLPGDYEQY
.	TRBJ2-5	TRBV2	ASSHPGQGSETQY
.	TRBJ2-3	TRBV27	ASSYRSPADTQY
.	TRBJ1-5	TRBV18	ASSPITGGSNQPQH
.	TRBJ1-1	TRBV7-9	ASSQGQNTEAF
few	TRBJ1-2	TRBV2	ASSRSAYGYT
.	TRBJ2-1	TRBV5-1	ASGPGGREDYNEQF
.	TRBJ1-6	TRBV7-2	ASSLGTGASPLH
.	TRBJ2-1	TRBV5-1	ASSLGLAGVGNEQF
.	TRBJ1-2	TRBV6-5	ASSSGWRGGYT
.	TRBJ2-7	TRBV28	ASVRGSYEQY
.	TRBJ2-5	TRBV4-2	ASSQVAGEVKETQY
.	TRBJ2-5	TRBV19	ASSRRQGSETQY
.	TRBJ2-5	TRBV2	ASSEDMRGTGQETQY
many	TRBJ2-3	TRBV2	ASKERLRDRGGGTDTQY
.	TRBJ1-5	TRBV5-5	ASATGVEQSQH
.	TRBJ1-4	TRBV11-2	ASGPGGVEEKLF
.	TRBJ2-5	TRBV23-1	ASSRQQETQY
.	TRBJ2-6	TRBV10-3	AALNSGANVLT
.	TRBJ2-3	TRBV5-1	ASSLLAGGVNTQY